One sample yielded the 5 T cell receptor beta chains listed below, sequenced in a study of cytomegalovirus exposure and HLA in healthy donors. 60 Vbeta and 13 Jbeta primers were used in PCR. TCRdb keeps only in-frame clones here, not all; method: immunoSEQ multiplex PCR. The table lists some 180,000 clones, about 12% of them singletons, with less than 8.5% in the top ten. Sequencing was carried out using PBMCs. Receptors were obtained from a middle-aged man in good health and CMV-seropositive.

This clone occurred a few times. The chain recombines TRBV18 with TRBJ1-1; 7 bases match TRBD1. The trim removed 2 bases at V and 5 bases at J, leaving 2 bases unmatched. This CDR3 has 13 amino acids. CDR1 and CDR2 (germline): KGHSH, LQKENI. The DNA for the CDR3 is TGTGCCAGCTCACCAGTGACAGGGACTGAAGCTTTCTTT. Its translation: CASSPVTGTEAFF.

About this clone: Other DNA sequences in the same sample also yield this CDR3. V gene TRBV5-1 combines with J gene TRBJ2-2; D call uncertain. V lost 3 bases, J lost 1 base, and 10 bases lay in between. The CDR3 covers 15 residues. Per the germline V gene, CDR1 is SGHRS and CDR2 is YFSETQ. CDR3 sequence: CASSWAAGNTGELFF. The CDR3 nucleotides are TGCGCCAGCAGCTGGGCCGCCGGGAACACCGGGGAGCTGTTTTTT. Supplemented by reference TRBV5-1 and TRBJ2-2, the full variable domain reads KAGVTQTPRYLIKTRGQQVTLSCSPISGHRSVSWYQQTPGQGLQFLFEYFSETQRNKGNFPGRFSGRQFSNSRSEMNVSTLELGDSALYLCASSWAAGNTGELFFGEGSRLTVL.

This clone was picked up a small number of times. CDR3 residues: CASSSSVTLSSPLHF. The CDR3 DNA reads TGTGCCAGCAGTTCCTCAGTTACCCTTAGTTCACCCCTCCACTTT. The chain links TRBV6-5 to TRBJ1-6; no clear D gene. With 4 bases removed from V and 9 bases from J, the gap between germline ends came to 16 bases. Germline V gene sequence: CDR1 MNHEY, CDR2 SVGAGI. The CDR3 spans 15 residues.

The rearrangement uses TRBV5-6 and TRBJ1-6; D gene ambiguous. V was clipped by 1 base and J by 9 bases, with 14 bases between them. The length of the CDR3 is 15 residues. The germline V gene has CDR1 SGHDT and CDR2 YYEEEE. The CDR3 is CASSLRSTRGSPLHF. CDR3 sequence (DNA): TGTGCCAGCAGCTTGAGGTCGACCCGAGGTTCACCCCTCCACTTT.

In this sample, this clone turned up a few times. CDR3 sequence reads: CASSLGDLPQHF. The CDR3 DNA sequence: TGTGCCAGCAGCTTGGGGGACTTGCCCCAGCATTTT. This chain uses TRBV5-6 with TRBJ1-5; tentative D call: TRBD1 (5 bases). The CDR3 is made up of 12 amino acids. The ends were cut back, 0 bases at V and 9 bases at J, with 7 bases in the middle. Per germline, CDR1 SGHDT and CDR2 YYEEEE.